A single sample is the source of the 32 T cell receptor beta chains below, sequenced in a study of T cell responses to AZD1222 COVID-19 vaccine. This table comes from immunoSEQ multiplex PCR, and its TCRdb copy is limited to in-frame clones, with some not included. The sample yields some 140,000 clones, roughly 90% seen once. The specimen was peripheral blood, collected on day 0 of AZD1222 vaccination. Receptor source: an adult in good health.

The CDR3 is CASSPIGTDTQYF. Here the CDR3 DNA reads TGTGCCAGCAGCCCTATAGGAACAGATACGCAGTATTTT. The genes are TRBV14 and TRBJ2-3, with D unclear. The germline V gene encodes CDR1 SGHDN and CDR2 FVKESK. This CDR3 has 13 amino acids. V lost 4 bases, J lost 3 bases, and 8 bases lay in between.

The V call is TRBV9, the J call TRBJ2-1; D remains ambiguous. Deletions cut 1 base from V and 10 bases from J, with 12 bases between. This CDR3 is built from 13 residues. Germline V gene lookup returns CDR1 SGDLS and CDR2 YYNGEE. The CDR3 region is CASSVWANSEQFF. The CDR3 nucleotides are TGTGCCAGCAGCGTATGGGCGAACTCCGAGCAGTTCTTC.

This sequence joins TRBV7-8 and TRBJ2-5; 15 bases align to TRBD2. CDR1 SGHVS and CDR2 FQNEAQ come from the germline V gene. V was pared by 5 bases and J by 1 base, with 14 bases of the junction left unmatched. The CDR3 is made up of 20 amino acids. In nucleotides, the CDR3 is TGTGCCAGCAGCCCCCGGGGGACTAGCGGGAGGAGGGTCTTCCAAGAGACCCAGTACTTC. Protein product: CASSPRGTSGRRVFQETQYF.

This clone was observed a single time. V gene TRBV5-1 combines with J gene TRBJ1-1, with D unresolved. The length of the CDR3 is 13 residues. From germline, CDR1 is SGHRS and CDR2 YFSETQ. Between the trimmed V and J ends, which lost 5 bases and 0 bases, there was a span of 8 bases. This chain's CDR3 is CASSDGVNTEAFF. The CDR3 DNA reads TGCGCCAGCAGTGACGGGGTGAACACTGAAGCTTTCTTT.

The chain combines TRBV27 with TRBJ2-1; D remains unclear. The CDR3 contains 13 residues. The germline V and J ends were trimmed by 3 bases and 2 bases, with 5 bases remaining between them. Per the germline V gene, CDR1 is MNHEY and CDR2 is SMNVEV (reference sequence). In DNA form, the CDR3 reads TGTGCCAGCAGTTTCCCCCCCTACAATGAGCAGTTCTTC. Translating gives CASSFPPYNEQFF.

The chain joins TRBV7-8 to TRBJ1-6; TRBD1 is a possible D gene (5 bases). CDR3 length equals 15 residues. V was shortened by 1 base and J by 8 bases, with 12 bases between the two germline ends. The germline V gene has CDR1 SGHVS and CDR2 FQNEAQ. The CDR3 protein is CASSLDGASDSPLHF. Here the CDR3 DNA reads TGTGCCAGCAGCTTAGACGGGGCGTCGGATTCACCCCTCCACTTT.

The sample holds one count of this clone. This chain links TRBV6-2 or TRBV6-3 with TRBJ2-7, with D possibly being TRBD1 (5 bases). V was cut by 6 bases and J by 3 bases, with 6 bases left in between. The CDR3 is made up of 11 amino acids. In germline, CDR1 is MNHEY, CDR2 SVGEGT. The CDR3 region is CASSDSYEQYF. CDR3 in DNA: TGTGCCAGCAGCGACAGCTACGAGCAGTACTTC.

The chain recombines TRBV5-5 with TRBJ1-2, with TRBD1 matching over 8 bases. The V gene end was trimmed by 3 bases and the J gene end by 4 bases; junction bases not matched to a gene: 14. This CDR3 region has 17 residues. The V gene's germline CDR1 is SGHKS and CDR2 YYEKEE (reference sequence). The DNA of the CDR3 is TGTGCCAGCAGCTCAATATTACAGGGGGAGGACTTCTATGGCTACACCTTC. As protein: CASSSILQGEDFYGYTF.

The chain carries TRBV11-3 and TRBJ1-2; D not resolved. The germline gives CDR1 SGHNT, CDR2 YENEEA. The CDR3 loop spans 13 amino acids. Trimming pared 5 bases from V and 0 bases from J, leaving 7 bases between. The CDR3 reads CASSPRANYGYTF. The CDR3 bases are TGTGCCAGCAGCCCTAGGGCTAACTATGGCTACACCTTC.

This chain uses TRBV9 with TRBJ1-6; 9 nucleotides line up with TRBD1. J was trimmed by 9 bases and V by 2 bases; bases with no gene match: 6. The CDR3 length is 15 residues. The germline V gene has CDR1 SGDLS and CDR2 YYNGEE. The CDR3 spells CASSVAGTGTSPLHF. The CDR3 nucleotides are TGTGCCAGCAGCGTCGCTGGGACAGGGACTTCACCCCTCCACTTT.

The chain combines TRBV4-1 with TRBJ2-7; tentatively, D is TRBD1 (6 bases). The CDR3 has 15 amino acids. V was shortened by 0 bases and J by 3 bases, with 12 bases between the two germline ends. Germline V gives CDR1 MGHRA, CDR2 YSYEKL. The CDR3 loop reads CASSQEDSSHYEQYF. CDR3 coding DNA: TGCGCCAGCAGCCAAGAGGACAGCAGCCACTACGAGCAGTACTTC.

V is TRBV27 and J is TRBJ1-4; 9 bases map to TRBD1. Germline-derived CDR1 and CDR2 are MNHEY and SMNVEV (reference sequence). The CDR3 runs to 15 residues. J gave up 7 bases and V 6 bases, and 9 bases lay outside the gene matches. The DNA for the CDR3 is TGTGCCAGCAGCACAACAGGGGGCTCGGGTGAAAAACTGTTTTTT. It specifies CASSTTGGSGEKLFF. The entire variable domain, with the rest obtained from reference TRBV27 and TRBJ1-4, is as follows: EAQVTQNPRYLITVTGKKLTVTCSQNMNHEYMSWYRQDPGLGLRQIYYSMNVEVTDKGDVPEGYKVSRKEKRNFPLILESPSPNQTSLYFCASSTTGGSGEKLFFGSGTQLSVL.

About this clone: The junction departs from germline at one end; a sequencing error may be responsible. This chain connects TRBV13 to TRBJ1-1; D remains unclear. In germline, CDR1 is PRHDT, CDR2 FYEKMQ (reference sequence). The CDR3 spans 14 residues. The CDR3 here is CANSLLVADTEAFF. The CDR3 nucleotides read TGTGCCAACAGCTTGCTAGTGGCGGACACTGAAGCTTTCTTT.

The chain employs TRBV7-8 and TRBJ1-1; D possibly corresponds to TRBD1 (5 bases). Between the trimmed V and J ends, which lost 3 bases and 5 bases, there was a span of 10 bases. The CDR3 is 13 amino acids. Looked up from germline, CDR1 is SGHVS and CDR2 is FQNEAQ. The CDR3 bases are TGTGCCAGCAGCTTCGACGGGGGTACTGAAGCTTTCTTT. This sequence encodes CASSFDGGTEAFF.

This clone was found a few times. The V call is TRBV14, the J call TRBJ1-6, with D possibly being TRBD1 (6 bases). Trimming cost V 1 base and J 7 bases, with 11 bases left between them. Per the germline V gene, CDR1 is SGHDN and CDR2 is FVKESK. The CDR3 consists of 15 residues. The CDR3 bases are TGTGCCAGCAGCCAAGTTCAGGGGAGGAATTCACCCCTCCACTTT. This translates into CASSQVQGRNSPLHF.

The V gene is TRBV27, the J gene TRBJ1-6; unclear D gene. The V and J ends lost 6 bases and 6 bases respectively, with 12 bases between them. Germline V gene data show CDR1 as MNHEY and CDR2 as SMNVEV (reference sequence). The CDR3 has 14 amino acids. The CDR3 nucleotides read TGTGCCAGCAGCCCGGCACACCTTAATTCACCCCTCCACTTT. It is translated as CASSPAHLNSPLHF.

The V call is TRBV6-4, the J call TRBJ2-6, with D unclear. Trimming left V 3 bases short and J 2 bases short, with 5 bases between. Germline CDR1 reads MRHNA; CDR2 reads SNTAGT. This CDR3 is 14 amino acids long. The CDR3 reads CASSERAGANVLTF. CDR3 DNA: TGTGCCAGCAGTGAAAGGGCTGGGGCCAACGTCCTGACTTTC.

This chain uses TRBV5-1 with TRBJ1-4; weak D call: TRBD1 (6 bases). The CDR3 is made up of 15 amino acids. Trimming took 4 bases from V and 0 from J, leaving 10 bases between them. CDR1 is SGHRS and CDR2 is YFSETQ in the germline V gene. The CDR3 spells CASSKTGATNEKLFF. The CDR3 DNA sequence: TGCGCCAGCAGCAAGACAGGTGCAACTAATGAAAAACTGTTTTTT.

V gene TRBV9 combines with J gene TRBJ1-3, with unresolved D. V was trimmed by 3 bases and J by 6 bases, leaving 7 bases between them. The CDR3 contains 12 residues. In germline, CDR1 is SGDLS, CDR2 YYNGEE. The CDR3 coding sequence is TGTGCCAGCAGCGCCGGGTTAAACACCATATATTTT. This codes for CASSAGLNTIYF.

The chain's CDR3 is CASIRPGYSGELFF. The CDR3 DNA follows: TGTGCCAGTATCAGGCCAGGGTACAGCGGGGAGCTGTTTTTT. The genes are TRBV19 and TRBJ2-2, with a possible D match to TRBD1 (5 bases). The germline V gene encodes CDR1 LNHDA and CDR2 SQIVND (reference sequence). Trimming removed 7 bases from V and 7 bases from J, with 16 bases in between. The CDR3 contains 14 residues. Complete variable domain (other parts from reference TRBV19 and TRBJ2-2): DGGITQSPKYLFRKEGQNVTLSCEQNLNHDAMYWYRQDPGQGLRLIYYSQIVNDFQKGDIAEGYSVSREKKESFPLTVTSAQKNPTAFYLCASIRPGYSGELFFGEGSRLTVL.

The V call is TRBV28, the J call TRBJ1-1, with D uncertain. The CDR3 has 16 amino acids. The V gene's germline CDR1 is MDHEN and CDR2 SYDVKM. The V and J ends lost 3 bases and 0 bases respectively, with 14 bases between them. The CDR3, as DNA: TGTGCCAGCAGTTTCCTTCGGGTCCTCATGAACACTGAAGCTTTCTTT. Protein: CASSFLRVLMNTEAFF.

V gene TRBV4-3 combines with J gene TRBJ2-1; the D gene is possibly TRBD1 (6 bases). With 2 bases removed from V and 8 bases from J, the gap between germline ends came to 16 bases. The germline CDR1 and CDR2 sequences are LGHNA and YSLEER. The CDR3 is 15 amino acids. CDR3 loop: CASSQRGLEGDEQFF. The CDR3 coding sequence is TGCGCCAGCAGCCAAAGAGGACTTGAGGGGGATGAGCAGTTCTTC.

The chain combines TRBV5-1 with TRBJ1-1; possible D gene TRBD1, 6 bases. The CDR3 is 12 residues long. Germline V CDR1 and CDR2: SGHRS, YFSETQ. V lost 0 bases, J lost 9 bases, and 9 bases lay in between. This CDR3 reads CASSLGGRQAFF. The CDR3 nucleotides are TGCGCCAGCAGCTTGGGGGGGCGTCAAGCTTTCTTT.

This clone showed up just once. The chain has TRBV6-1 and TRBJ2-5; 10 bases are shared with TRBD2. Germline values: CDR1 MNHNS, CDR2 SASEGT. CDR3 length equals 15 residues. V was pared by 3 bases and J by 5 bases, with 6 bases of the junction left unmatched. CDR3 amino acids: CASSDGTSGVETQYF. DNA for the CDR3: TGTGCCAGCAGTGACGGAACTAGCGGGGTGGAGACCCAGTACTTC.

The chain couples TRBV28 to TRBJ1-6; a weak D match, TRBD1 (5 bases). The V gene's germline CDR1 is MDHEN and CDR2 SYDVKM. The V gene lost 3 bases and the J gene lost 10 bases, with 10 bases spanning the gap. The CDR3 covers 13 residues. The CDR3: CASSFDSDSPLHF. The CDR3 nucleotides are TGTGCCAGCAGTTTTGACAGTGACTCACCCCTCCACTTT.

The chain joins TRBV10-3 to TRBJ2-7; 10 bases match TRBD2. This CDR3 has 16 residues. J lost 6 bases, V lost 2 bases, and 10 bases had no gene match. Germline V gene sequence: CDR1 ENHRY, CDR2 SYGVKD. The CDR3 DNA is TGTGCCATCAGTGAGCCGGGGACTAGCGCGTATGCCGAGCAGTACTTC. Its protein product is CAISEPGTSAYAEQYF.

The chain combines TRBV5-4 with TRBJ1-1; 9 nucleotides agree with TRBD1. The CDR3 length is 15 residues. Germline loops: CDR1 SGHNT, CDR2 YYREEE (reference sequence). V was pared by 3 bases and J by 5 bases, with 8 bases of the junction left unmatched. The CDR3 spells CASSSTGGLWTEAFF. DNA of the CDR3: TGTGCCAGCAGCTCCACAGGGGGCTTATGGACTGAAGCTTTCTTT.

This chain joins TRBV6-5 and TRBJ2-2, with D perhaps TRBD2 (5 bases). The CDR3 contains 12 residues. V was shortened by 7 bases and J by 6 bases, with 9 bases between the two germline ends. Germline values: CDR1 MNHEY, CDR2 SVGAGI. This CDR3 reads CASKRGPGELFF. CDR3 in DNA: TGTGCCAGCAAAAGAGGGCCCGGGGAGCTGTTTTTT.

This chain joins TRBV28 and TRBJ1-2, with D maybe TRBD1 (5 bases). CDR3 length: 16 amino acids. The germline V gene encodes CDR1 MDHEN and CDR2 SYDVKM. Trimming shortened V by 1 base and J by 3 bases, and 15 bases separated the two germline ends. CDR3 sequence: CASSLFTRVGHYGYTF. CDR3 DNA sequence: TGTGCCAGCAGTTTATTCACCAGGGTTGGACACTATGGCTACACCTTC.

V usage is TRBV28 and J usage is TRBJ1-1; D ambiguous. The germline gives CDR1 MDHEN, CDR2 SYDVKM. There are 13 residues in the CDR3. V lost 3 bases to trimming and J lost 11 bases, with 16 bases between them. The CDR3 loop reads CASSFVNPPGAFF. For the CDR3, the DNA is TGTGCCAGCAGTTTCGTCAATCCCCCCGGGGCTTTCTTT.

The chain is built from TRBV9 and TRBJ2-3, with 11 bases matching TRBD2. The trim removed 0 bases at V and 2 bases at J, leaving 2 bases unmatched. The CDR3 extends over 16 amino acids. Germline values: CDR1 SGDLS, CDR2 YYNGEE. The CDR3 region is CASSVELAGVTDTQYF. The CDR3 DNA is TGTGCCAGCAGCGTAGAACTAGCGGGGGTCACAGATACGCAGTATTTT.

This clone came up once. The chain uses TRBV28 and TRBJ2-4; D is ambiguous. With 3 bases removed from V and 9 bases from J, the gap between germline ends came to 9 bases. CDR1 is MDHEN, CDR2 SYDVKM, per germline. This CDR3 has 12 residues. The CDR3: CASSFNKGIQYF. CDR3 bases: TGTGCCAGCAGTTTTAATAAGGGCATTCAGTACTTC.